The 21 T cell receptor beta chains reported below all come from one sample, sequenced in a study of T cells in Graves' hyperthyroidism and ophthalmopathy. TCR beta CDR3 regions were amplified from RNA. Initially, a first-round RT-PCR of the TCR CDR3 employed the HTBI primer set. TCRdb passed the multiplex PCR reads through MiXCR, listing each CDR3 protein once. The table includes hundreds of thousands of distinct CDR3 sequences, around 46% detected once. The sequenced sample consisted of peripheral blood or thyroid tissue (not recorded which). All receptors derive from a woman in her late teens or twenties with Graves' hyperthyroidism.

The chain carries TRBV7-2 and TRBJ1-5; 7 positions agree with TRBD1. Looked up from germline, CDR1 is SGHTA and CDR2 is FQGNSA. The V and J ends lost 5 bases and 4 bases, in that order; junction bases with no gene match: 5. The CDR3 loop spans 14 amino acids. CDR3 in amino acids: CASSQGTENQPQHF. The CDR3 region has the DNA TGTGCCAGCAGCCAAGGGACAGAAAATCAGCCCCAGCATTTT. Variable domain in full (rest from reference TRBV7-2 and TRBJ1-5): GAGVSQSPSNKVTEKGKDVELRCDPISGHTALYWYRQSLGQGLEFLIYFQGNSAPDKSGLPSDRFSAERTGGSVSTLTIQRTQQEDSAVYLCASSQGTENQPQHFGDGTRLSIL.

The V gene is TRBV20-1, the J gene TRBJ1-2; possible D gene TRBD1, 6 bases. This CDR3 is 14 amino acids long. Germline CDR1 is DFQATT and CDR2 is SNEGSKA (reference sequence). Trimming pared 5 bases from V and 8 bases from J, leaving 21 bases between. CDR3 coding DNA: TGCAGTGCTCGTGCCCCCGGGGGGCGGGAAGGCTACACCTTC. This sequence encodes CSARAPGGREGYTF.

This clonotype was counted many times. CDR3 residues: CSVLGQGFYEQYF. In DNA, the CDR3 is TGCAGCGTGCTGGGACAGGGCTTTTACGAGCAGTACTTC. V is TRBV29-1 and J is TRBJ2-7; the match to TRBD1 covers 9 bases. The trim removed 6 bases at V and 4 bases at J, leaving 7 bases unmatched. From germline, CDR1 is SQVTM and CDR2 ANQGSEA. The CDR3 covers 13 residues.

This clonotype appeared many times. In DNA form, the CDR3 reads TGTGCCAGCAGCTTAGAGGGCGTCACCTATGGCTACACCTTC. This translates into CASSLEGVTYGYTF. The V and J genes are TRBV7-6 and TRBJ1-2; D unclear. CDR1 SGHVS and CDR2 FNYEAQ come from the germline V gene. V shed 1 base and J shed 4 bases, with 10 bases lying between them. This CDR3 is 14 amino acids long.

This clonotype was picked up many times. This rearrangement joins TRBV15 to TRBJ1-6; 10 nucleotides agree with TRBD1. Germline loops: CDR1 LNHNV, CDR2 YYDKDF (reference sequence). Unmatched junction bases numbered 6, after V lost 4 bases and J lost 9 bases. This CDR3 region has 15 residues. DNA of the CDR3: TGTGCCACCAGCAAACGACAGGGGGCCGCTTCACCCCTCCACTTT. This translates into CATSKRQGAASPLHF.

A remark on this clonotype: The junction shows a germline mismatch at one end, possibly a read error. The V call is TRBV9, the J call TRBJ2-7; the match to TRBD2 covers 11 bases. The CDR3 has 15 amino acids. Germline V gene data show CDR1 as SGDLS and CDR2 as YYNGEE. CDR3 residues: CASSHLSGRADEQYF. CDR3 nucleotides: TGCGCCAGCAGCCACCTTAGCGGGAGGGCCGACGAGCAGTACTTC.

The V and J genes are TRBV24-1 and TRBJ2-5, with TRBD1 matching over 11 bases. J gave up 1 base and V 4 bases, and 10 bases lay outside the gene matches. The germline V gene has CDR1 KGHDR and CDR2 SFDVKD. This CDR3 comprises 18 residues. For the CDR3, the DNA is TGTGCCACCAGTGACCCCGGTCGGACAGGGGGCCTCCAAGAGACCCAGTACTTC. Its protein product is CATSDPGRTGGLQETQYF.

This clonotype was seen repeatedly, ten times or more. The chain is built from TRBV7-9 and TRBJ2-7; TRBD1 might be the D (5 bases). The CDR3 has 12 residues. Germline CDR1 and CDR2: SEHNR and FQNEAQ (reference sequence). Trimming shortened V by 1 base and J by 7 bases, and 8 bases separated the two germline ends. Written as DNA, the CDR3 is TGTGCCAGCAGCTTAGACCAGGGAGAGCAGTACTTC. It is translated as CASSLDQGEQYF.

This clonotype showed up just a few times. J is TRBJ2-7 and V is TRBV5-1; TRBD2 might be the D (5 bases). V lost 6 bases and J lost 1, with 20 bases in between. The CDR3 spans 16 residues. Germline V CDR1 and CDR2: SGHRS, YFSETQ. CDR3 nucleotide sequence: TGCGCCAGCACGGACCGACATGGGAGTGGGTCCTACGAGCAGTACTTC. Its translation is CASTDRHGSGSYEQYF.

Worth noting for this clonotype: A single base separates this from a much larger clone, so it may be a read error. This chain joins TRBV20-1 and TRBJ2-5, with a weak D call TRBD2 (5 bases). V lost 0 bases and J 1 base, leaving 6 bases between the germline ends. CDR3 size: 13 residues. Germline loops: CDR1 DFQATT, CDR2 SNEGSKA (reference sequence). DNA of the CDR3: TGCAGTGCTAGAGATAGCGCCCAAGAGACCCAGTACTTC. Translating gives CSARDSAQETQYF.

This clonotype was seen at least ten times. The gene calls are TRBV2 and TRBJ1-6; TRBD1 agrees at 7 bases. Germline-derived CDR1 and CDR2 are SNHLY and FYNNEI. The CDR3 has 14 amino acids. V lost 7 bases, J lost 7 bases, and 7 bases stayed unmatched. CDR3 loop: CASNTDRRNSPLHF. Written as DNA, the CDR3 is TGTGCCAGCAATACGGACAGGAGAAATTCACCCCTCCACTTT.

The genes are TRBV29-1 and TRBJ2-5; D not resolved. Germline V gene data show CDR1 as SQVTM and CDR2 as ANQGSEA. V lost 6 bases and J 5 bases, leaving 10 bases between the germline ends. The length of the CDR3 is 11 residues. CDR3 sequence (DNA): TGCAGCGTCTACGGGCCGGAGACCCAGTACTTC. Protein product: CSVYGPETQYF. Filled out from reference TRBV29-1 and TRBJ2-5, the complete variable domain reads SAVISQKPSRDICQRGTSLTIQCQVDSQVTMMFWYRQQPGQSLTLIATANQGSEATYESGFVIDKFPISRPNLTFSTLTVSNMSPEDSSIYLCSVYGPETQYFGPGTRLLVL.

CDR3 protein: CASGIPPGGELFF. For the CDR3, the DNA is TGTGCTAGTGGGATACCGCCGGGCGGGGAGCTGTTTTTT. The chain is built from TRBV12-5 and TRBJ2-2; D is uncertain. The CDR3 loop spans 13 amino acids. CDR1 LGHNT and CDR2 FRNRAP come from the germline V gene. Deletions cut 6 bases from V and 7 bases from J, with 12 bases between.

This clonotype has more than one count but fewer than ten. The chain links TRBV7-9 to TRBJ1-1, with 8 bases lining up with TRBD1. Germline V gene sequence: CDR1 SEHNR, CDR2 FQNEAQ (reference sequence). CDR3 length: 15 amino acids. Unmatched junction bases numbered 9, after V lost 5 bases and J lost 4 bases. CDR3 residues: CASSPSRTGRTEAFF. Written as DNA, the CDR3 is TGTGCCAGCAGCCCGAGCCGGACAGGGCGCACTGAAGCTTTCTTT.

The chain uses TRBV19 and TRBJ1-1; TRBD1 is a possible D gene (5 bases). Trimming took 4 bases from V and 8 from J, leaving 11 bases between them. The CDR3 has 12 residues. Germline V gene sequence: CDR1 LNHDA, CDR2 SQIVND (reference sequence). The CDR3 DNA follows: TGTGCCAGTAGTAAGCAGGGTGGAGAAGCTTTCTTT. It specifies CASSKQGGEAFF.

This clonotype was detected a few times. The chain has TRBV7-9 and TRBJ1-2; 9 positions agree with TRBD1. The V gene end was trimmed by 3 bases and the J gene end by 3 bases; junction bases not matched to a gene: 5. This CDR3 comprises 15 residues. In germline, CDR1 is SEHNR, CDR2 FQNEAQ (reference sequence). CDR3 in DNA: TGTGCCAGCAGCTTGGAACAGGGGGCGGACTATGGCTACACCTTC. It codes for CASSLEQGADYGYTF.

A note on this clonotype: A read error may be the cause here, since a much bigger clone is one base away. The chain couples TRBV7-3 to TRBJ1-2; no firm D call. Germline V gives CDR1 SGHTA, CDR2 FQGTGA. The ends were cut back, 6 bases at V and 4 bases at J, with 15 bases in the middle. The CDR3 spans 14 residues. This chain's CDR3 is CASSASEGVYGYTF. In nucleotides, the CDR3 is TGTGCCAGCAGTGCATCAGAGGGTGTCTATGGCTACACCTTC.

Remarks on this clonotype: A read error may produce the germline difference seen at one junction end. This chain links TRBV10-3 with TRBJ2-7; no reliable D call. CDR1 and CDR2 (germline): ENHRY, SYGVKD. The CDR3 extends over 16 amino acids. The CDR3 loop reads CASSYSRPGNSYEQYF. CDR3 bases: TGTGCCAGCAGTTACTCGAGGCCAGGTAACTCCTACGAGCAGTACTTC.

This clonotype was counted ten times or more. This chain's CDR3 is CATSDSSSREQYF. The CDR3 DNA reads as TGTGCCACCAGTGATAGTAGCTCCCGCGAGCAGTACTTC. The chain uses TRBV24-1 and TRBJ2-7; D gene ambiguous. Trimming left V 3 bases short and J 6 bases short, with 11 bases between. Germline CDR1 and CDR2: KGHDR and SFDVKD. The CDR3 is 13 residues long.

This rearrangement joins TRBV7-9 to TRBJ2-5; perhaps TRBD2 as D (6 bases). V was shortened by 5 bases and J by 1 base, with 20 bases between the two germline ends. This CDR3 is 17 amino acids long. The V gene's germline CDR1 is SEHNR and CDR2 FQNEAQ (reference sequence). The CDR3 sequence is CASSPLWRASAQETQYF. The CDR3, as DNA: TGTGCCAGCAGCCCCTTGTGGAGAGCTAGCGCCCAAGAGACCCAGTACTTC. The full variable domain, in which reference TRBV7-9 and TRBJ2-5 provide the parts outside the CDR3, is DTGVSQNPRHKITKRGQNVTFRCDPISEHNRLYWYRQTLGQGPEFLTYFQNEAQLEKSRLLSDRFSAERPKGSFSTLEIQRTEQGDSAMYLCASSPLWRASAQETQYFGPGTRLLVL.

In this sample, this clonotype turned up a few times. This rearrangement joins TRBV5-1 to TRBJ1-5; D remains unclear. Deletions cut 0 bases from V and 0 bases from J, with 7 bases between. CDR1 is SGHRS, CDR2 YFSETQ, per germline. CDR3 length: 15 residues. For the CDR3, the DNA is TGCGCCAGCAGCTTGGACGGCAGTAGCAATCAGCCCCAGCATTTT. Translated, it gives CASSLDGSSNQPQHF.